This record looks at one TCR beta chain sequence and its context. As handled by the study authors: Amplifying reference gene primers gave estimates of nucleated cell counts. Some clones are missing from TCRdb's copy, which holds only in-frame ones; the method was immunoSEQ multiplex PCR. D and trimming were read from the DNA, whereas the V and J calls and clone size are those reported in that table. The table includes some 300,000 clones, about 87% detected once. These data belong to a study of blood T cell repertoires in COVID-19. About the study: COVID-19 samples collected from the United States, Italy and Spain covered acute and convalescent phases. PBMCs, B-cell-depleted T cells, or T cells were the source of the cDNA or gDNA that made up the material.

Seattle enrolled patients during active infection and tracked them longitudinally. The clonotype originates from a woman aged 45-65 years with COVID-19, enrolled during active disease. Material for sequencing was peripheral blood.

CDR3 in amino acids: CASSLAAGGEGPQHF. The CDR3 DNA reads TGTGCCAGCAGCTTGGCAGCGGGCGGTGAAGGGCCCCAGCATTTT. The chain employs TRBV5-5 and TRBJ1-5, with D hard to call. Between the trimmed V and J ends, which lost 0 bases and 9 bases, there was a span of 16 bases. The CDR3 length is 15 residues. Germline CDR1 is SGHKS and CDR2 is YYEKEE (reference sequence).